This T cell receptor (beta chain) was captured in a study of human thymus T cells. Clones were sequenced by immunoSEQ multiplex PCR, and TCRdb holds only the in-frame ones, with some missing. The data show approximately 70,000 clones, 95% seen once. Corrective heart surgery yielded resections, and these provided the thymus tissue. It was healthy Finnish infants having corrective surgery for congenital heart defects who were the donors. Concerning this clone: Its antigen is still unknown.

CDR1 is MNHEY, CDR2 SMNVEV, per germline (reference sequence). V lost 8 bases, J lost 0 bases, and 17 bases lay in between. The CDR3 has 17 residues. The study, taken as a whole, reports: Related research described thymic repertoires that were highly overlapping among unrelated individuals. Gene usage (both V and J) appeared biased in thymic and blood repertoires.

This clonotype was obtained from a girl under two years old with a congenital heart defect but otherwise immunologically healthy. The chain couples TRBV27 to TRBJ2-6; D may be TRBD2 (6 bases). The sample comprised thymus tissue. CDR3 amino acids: CASAGRDEISGANVLTF. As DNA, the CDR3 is TGTGCCAGCGCTGGGCGGGACGAGATCTCTGGGGCCAACGTCCTGACTTTC.